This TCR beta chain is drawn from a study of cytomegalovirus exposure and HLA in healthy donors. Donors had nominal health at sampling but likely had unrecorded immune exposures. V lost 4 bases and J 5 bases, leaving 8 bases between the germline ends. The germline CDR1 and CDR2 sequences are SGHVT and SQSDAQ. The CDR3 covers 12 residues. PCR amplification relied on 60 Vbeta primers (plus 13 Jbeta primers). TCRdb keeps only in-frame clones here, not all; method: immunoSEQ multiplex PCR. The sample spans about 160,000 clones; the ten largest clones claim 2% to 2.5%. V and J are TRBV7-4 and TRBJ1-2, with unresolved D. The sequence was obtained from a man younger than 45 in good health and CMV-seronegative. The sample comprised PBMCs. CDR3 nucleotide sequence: TGTGCCAGCAGCTCCACAGTTTATGGCTACACCTTC. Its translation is CASSSTVYGYTF.